This entry concerns a single T cell receptor beta chain. Its matching antigen is unknown. The PCR made use of 60 Vbeta and 13 Jbeta primers. The data were produced by immunoSEQ multiplex PCR, yet TCRdb's version contains in-frame clones alone and is incomplete. The table includes about 200,000 clones, 65% to 85% detected once. This specimen belongs to a study of cytomegalovirus exposure and HLA in healthy donors. Study-wide points: Earlier analysis yielded a pattern in which most TCR beta V segments were productive about 87% or about 30% of the time. Rarity marked most TCR sequences, yet some public TCRs occurred in many donors. An Asian-associated ancestry cluster reportedly showed fewer N-insertions than the roughly 670-donor mean in a later analysis.

CDR1 and CDR2 from the germline V gene are MDHEN and SYDVKM. The CDR3 has 16 residues. V dropped 5 bases and J dropped 7 bases, with 24 bases sitting between them. The sequence was obtained from a man between 50 and 59 years old in good health and CMV-seronegative. The chain combines TRBV28 with TRBJ2-7, with a possible D match to TRBD2 (5 bases). Specimen: PBMCs. CDR3 amino acids: CASSAIPGTPSPEQYF. CDR3 DNA: TGTGCCAGCAGTGCCATCCCGGGAACACCTTCCCCAGAGCAGTACTTC.